The clone carrying this T cell receptor (beta chain) was seen more than once but under ten times. During its preparation, the TCRbeta library received unique molecular identifiers. From the PCR reads, TCRdb called clonotypes with MiXCR, one entry per CDR3 protein. The sample lists 300,000 or so distinct CDR3 sequences; 9.9% were seen once. This record comes from a study of T-cell reconstitution after alpha-beta-depleted transplantation in children. Trimming cost V 0 bases and J 2 bases, with 8 bases left between them. Germline lookup yields CDR1 SGHRS and CDR2 YFSETQ. The CDR3 loop spans 14 amino acids.

The sequence came from a human donor who donated a stem cell graft to a child with SCID. The genes are TRBV5-1 and TRBJ2-5; D is uncertain. The sequencing here drew on PBMCs from the stem cell graft donor, taken from the stem cell graft. CDR3: CASSLDPHQETQYF. As DNA, the CDR3 is TGCGCCAGCAGCTTGGATCCTCATCAAGAGACCCAGTACTTC. Variable domain in full (rest from reference TRBV5-1 and TRBJ2-5): KAGVTQTPRYLIKTRGQQVTLSCSPISGHRSVSWYQQTPGQGLQFLFEYFSETQRNKGNFPGRFSGRQFSNSRSEMNVSTLELGDSALYLCASSLDPHQETQYFGPGTRLLVL.